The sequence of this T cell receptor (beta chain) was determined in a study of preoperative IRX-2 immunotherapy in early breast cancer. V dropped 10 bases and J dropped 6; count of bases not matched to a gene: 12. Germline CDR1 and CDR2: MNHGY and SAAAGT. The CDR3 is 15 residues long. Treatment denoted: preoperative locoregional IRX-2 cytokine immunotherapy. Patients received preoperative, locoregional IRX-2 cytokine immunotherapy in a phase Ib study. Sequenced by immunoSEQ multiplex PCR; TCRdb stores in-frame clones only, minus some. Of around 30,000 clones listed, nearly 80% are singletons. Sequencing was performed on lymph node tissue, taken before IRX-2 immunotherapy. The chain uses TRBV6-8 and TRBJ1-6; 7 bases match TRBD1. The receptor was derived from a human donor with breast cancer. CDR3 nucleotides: TGTGCCATCAGCCCGACAGGGAAGGGTAATTCACCCCTCCACTTT. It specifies CAISPTGKGNSPLHF.